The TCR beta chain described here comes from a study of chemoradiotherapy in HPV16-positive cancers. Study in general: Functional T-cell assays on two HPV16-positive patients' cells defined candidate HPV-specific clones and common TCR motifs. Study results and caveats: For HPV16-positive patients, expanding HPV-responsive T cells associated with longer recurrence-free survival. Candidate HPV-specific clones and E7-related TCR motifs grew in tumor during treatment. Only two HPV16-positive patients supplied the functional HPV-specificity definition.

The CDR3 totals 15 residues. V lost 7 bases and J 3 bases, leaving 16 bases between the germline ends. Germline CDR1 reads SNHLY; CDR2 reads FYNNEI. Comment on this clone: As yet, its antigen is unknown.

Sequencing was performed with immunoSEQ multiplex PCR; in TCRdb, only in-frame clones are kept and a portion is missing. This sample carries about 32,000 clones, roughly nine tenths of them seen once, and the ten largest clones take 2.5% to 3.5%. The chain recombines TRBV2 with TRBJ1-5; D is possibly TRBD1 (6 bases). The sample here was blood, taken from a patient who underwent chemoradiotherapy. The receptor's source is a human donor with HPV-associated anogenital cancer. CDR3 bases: TGTGCCAGCACCACGGGGGGCACACTCAATCAGCCCCAGCATTTT. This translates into CASTTGGTLNQPQHF.